The source of this TCR beta chain is a study of blood T cell repertoires in COVID-19. Method: immunoSEQ multiplex PCR; TCRdb's copy keeps in-frame clones and lacks some. The repertoire consists of around 270,000 clones, with approximately 86% occurring once and the leading ten covering approximately 5.3%. The CDR3 is made up of 12 amino acids. Germline CDR1 SEHNR, CDR2 FQNEAQ (reference sequence). The J segment lost 9 bases and the V segment lost 5 bases, leaving 5 bases of the junction unmatched. This chain uses TRBV7-9 with TRBJ1-2; 8 bases are shared with TRBD1. Sequences were obtained from peripheral blood. This TCR came from a woman between 55 and 75 years old with COVID-19, enrolled during active disease. The CDR3 DNA sequence: TGTGCCAGCAGCCCGGACAGGGTCAGCTACACCTTC. It translates to CASSPDRVSYTF.